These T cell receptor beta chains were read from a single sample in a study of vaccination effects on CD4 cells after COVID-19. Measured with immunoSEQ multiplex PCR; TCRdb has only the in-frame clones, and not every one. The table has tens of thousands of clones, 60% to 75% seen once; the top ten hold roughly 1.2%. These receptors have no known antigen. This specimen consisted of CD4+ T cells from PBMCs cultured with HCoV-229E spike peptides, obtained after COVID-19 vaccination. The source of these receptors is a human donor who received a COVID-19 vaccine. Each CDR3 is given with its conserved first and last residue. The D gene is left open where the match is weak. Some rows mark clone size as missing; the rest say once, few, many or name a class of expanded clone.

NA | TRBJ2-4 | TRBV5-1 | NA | TGCGCCAGCAGCCCTAACAAAAACATTCAGTACTTC | CASSPNKNIQYF
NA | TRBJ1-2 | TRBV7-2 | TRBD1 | TGTGCCAGCAGCAGAGGGGGCGAGGCTAACTATGGCTACACCTTC | CASSRGGEANYGYTF
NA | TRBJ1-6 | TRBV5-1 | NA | TGCGCCAGCAGCTTGGAGGATCGGCGATGGGCCAATTCACCCCTCCACTTT | CASSLEDRRWANSPLHF
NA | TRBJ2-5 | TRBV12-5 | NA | TGTGCTAGTGGTCCCCGAGAGACCCAGTACTTC | CASGPRETQYF
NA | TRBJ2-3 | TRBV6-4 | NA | TGTGCCAGCAGACGGACCTTGACTAGCACAGATACGCAGTATTTT | CASRRTLTSTDTQYF
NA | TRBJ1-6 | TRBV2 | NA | TGTGCCAGCAGTCCGAGGGGAGGCACCTATAATTCACCCCTCCACTTT | CASSPRGGTYNSPLHF
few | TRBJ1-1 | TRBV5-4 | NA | TGTGCCAGCAGTCCCGGAGGGCAGAAGAACACTGAAGCTTTCTTT | CASSPGGQKNTEAFF
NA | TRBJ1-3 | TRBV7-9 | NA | TGTGCCAGCAGCCACTTTCAGGGAATTGGCCAAGGAAACACCATATATTTT | CASSHFQGIGQGNTIYF
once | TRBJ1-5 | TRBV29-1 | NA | TGCAGCGTTTCGGACGGACTTCTAGGCAATCAGCCCCAGCATTTT | CSVSDGLLGNQPQHF
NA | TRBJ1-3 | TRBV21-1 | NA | TGTGCCAGCAGCCCCGGGGACAGGGCGGAGGGGGACACCATATATTTT | CASSPGDRAEGDTIYF
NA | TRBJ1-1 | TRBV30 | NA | TGTGCCTGGAGTGTACGGGGGCACACTGAAGCTTTCTTT | CAWSVRGHTEAFF
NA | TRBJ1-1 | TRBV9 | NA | TGTGCCAGCAGCGGACGGGGCCAGGGGTTCACTGAAGCTTTCTTT | CASSGRGQGFTEAFF
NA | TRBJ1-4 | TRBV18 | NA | TGTGCCAGCTCACCTGGGCGGACAGCCGAGAAACTGTTTTTT | CASSPGRTAEKLFF
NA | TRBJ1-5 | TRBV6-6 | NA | TGTGCCAGCAGTTTGGAGCGTGTCCAGCATTTT | CASSLERVQHF
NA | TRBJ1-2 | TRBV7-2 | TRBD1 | TGTGCCAGCAGCGCGGGACAGGGCTATGGCTACACCTTC | CASSAGQGYGYTF
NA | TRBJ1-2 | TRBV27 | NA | TGTGCCAGCAGTTTCTACAGGGCGGGAACGGGCTACACCTTC | CASSFYRAGTGYTF
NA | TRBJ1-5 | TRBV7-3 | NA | TGTGCCAGCAGCCCGGGTAGCAATCAGCCCCAGCATTTT | CASSPGSNQPQHF
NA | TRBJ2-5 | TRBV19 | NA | TGTGCCAGTAGTGTCGGACGGCAAGAGACCCAGTACTTC | CASSVGRQETQYF
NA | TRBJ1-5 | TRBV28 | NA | TGTGCCAGCAGTTTCAGCCAGGTCGGACAGCCCCAGCATTTT | CASSFSQVGQPQHF
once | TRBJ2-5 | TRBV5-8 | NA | TGTGCCAGCAGCCTTACTCGCAGCCAAGAGACCCAGTACTTC | CASSLTRSQETQYF
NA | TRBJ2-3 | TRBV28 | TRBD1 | TGTGCCAGCAGTCACGACAGGGAACCCTCAGATACGCAGTATTTT | CASSHDREPSDTQYF
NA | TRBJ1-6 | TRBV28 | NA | TGTGCCAGCAGTTTTGGGCAGGGGAATTCACCCCTCCACTTT | CASSFGQGNSPLHF
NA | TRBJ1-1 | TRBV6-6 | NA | TGTGCCAGCAGTTACTCCTCGGGGGTCACTGAAGCTTTCTTT | CASSYSSGVTEAFF
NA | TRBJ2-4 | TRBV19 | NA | TGTGCCAGTAGTGCAGGGGGGGTGGCCAAAAACATTCAGTACTTC | CASSAGGVAKNIQYF
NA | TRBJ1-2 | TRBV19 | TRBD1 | TGTGCCACCCTACGGACCGAGACAGGGCTTACTTGGGGCTACACCTTC | CATLRTETGLTWGYTF
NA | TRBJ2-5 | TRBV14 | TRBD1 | TGTGCCAGCAGCCAAAGGCCAGGGGGAGAGACCCAGTACTTC | CASSQRPGGETQYF
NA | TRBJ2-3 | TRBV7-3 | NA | TGTGCCAGCAGCTTATCTCTGACCCCCGCAGATACGCAGTATTTT | CASSLSLTPADTQYF
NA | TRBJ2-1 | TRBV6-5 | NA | TGTGCCAGCAGAACCAACCCGAACTCCTACAATGAGCAGTTCTTC | CASRTNPNSYNEQFF
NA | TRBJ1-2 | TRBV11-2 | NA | TGTGCCAGCCACATCCCCGGACGGCGTTATGGCTACACCTTC | CASHIPGRRYGYTF
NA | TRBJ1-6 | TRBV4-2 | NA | TGTGCCAGTAACGGACAGTATAATTCACCCCTCCACTTT | CASNGQYNSPLHF
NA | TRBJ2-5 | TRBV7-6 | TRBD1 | TGTGCCAGCAGCTTTGGCCTGACAGGGGTTCGGGAGACCCAGTACTTC | CASSFGLTGVRETQYF
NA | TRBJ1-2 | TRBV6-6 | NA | TGTGCCAGCAGCCGACAAGCGTCCTATGGCTACACCTTC | CASSRQASYGYTF
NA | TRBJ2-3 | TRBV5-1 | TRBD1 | TGCGCCAGCAGCTTAGGGACAGGGAGGGATACGCAGTATTTT | CASSLGTGRDTQYF
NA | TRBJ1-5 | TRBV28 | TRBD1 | TGTGCCAGCATCTCACAGGGGGCCGGCAATCAGCCCCAGCATTTT | CASISQGAGNQPQHF
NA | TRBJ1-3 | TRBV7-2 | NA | TGTGCCAGCAGCCTAGGCCCCCGGGCTGACACCATATATTTT | CASSLGPRADTIYF
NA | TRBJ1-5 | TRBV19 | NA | TGTGCCAGTAGTATCGGTGGGAGGGATCAGCCCCAGCATTTT | CASSIGGRDQPQHF
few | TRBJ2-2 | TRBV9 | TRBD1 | TGTGCCAGCAGCGTTCAGGGGGCGAACACCGGGGAGCTGTTTTTT | CASSVQGANTGELFF
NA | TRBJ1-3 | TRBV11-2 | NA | TGTGCCAGCAGCTTAGCGGCTTCTGGAAACACCATATATTTT | CASSLAASGNTIYF
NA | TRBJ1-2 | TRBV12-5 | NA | TGTGCTAGTGGTTTCGAGGACAGCCACTATGGCTACACCTTC | CASGFEDSHYGYTF
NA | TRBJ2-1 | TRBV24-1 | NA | TGTGCCACCAGTGATCCCGGGACTCCCCAGCAGTTCTTC | CATSDPGTPQQFF
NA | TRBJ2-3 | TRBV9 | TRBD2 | TGTGCCAGCAGCGTCCAGCGGGGGGGAACCACAGATACGCAGTATTTT | CASSVQRGGTTDTQYF
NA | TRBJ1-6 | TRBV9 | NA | TGTGCCAGCAGCGTAGCTGCAGGGAGGGATTCACCCCTCCACTTT | CASSVAAGRDSPLHF